This T cell receptor (beta chain) is from a study of blood T cells in healthy people across ages. This clonotype was counted between two and nine times. The antigen is not known. Every participating donor contributed approximately 10 milliliters of peripheral blood through a draw. CDR1 and CDR2 from the germline V gene are SGHTA and FQGNSA. Trimming took 3 bases from V and 0 from J, leaving 11 bases between them. The CDR3 is 16 residues long. Then a second PCR, running about 7 to 11 cycles, was carried out with a sample-barcoded 5' primer and a J-beta primer mix. Each of the cDNA molecules was tagged by a template-switch adaptor with 12 random nucleotides. Paired-end reads containing CDR3 totaled no fewer than 2.5 million for each sample. TCRdb ran MiXCR on the 5' RACE reads and lists one entry per CDR3 protein. The table includes about 1.4 million distinct CDR3 sequences, 59% detected once. The study, taken as a whole, reports: Strong correlation was found linking TCR beta diversity to naive T cell percentage.

The J gene is TRBJ2-2, the V gene TRBV7-2, with D possibly being TRBD1 (5 bases). This sequence originates from a man in his late teens or twenties in good health. The sequencing input was blood. The CDR3 loop reads CASSFVPRANTGELFF. CDR3 bases: TGTGCCAGCAGCTTTGTTCCCAGGGCGAACACCGGGGAGCTGTTTTTT.